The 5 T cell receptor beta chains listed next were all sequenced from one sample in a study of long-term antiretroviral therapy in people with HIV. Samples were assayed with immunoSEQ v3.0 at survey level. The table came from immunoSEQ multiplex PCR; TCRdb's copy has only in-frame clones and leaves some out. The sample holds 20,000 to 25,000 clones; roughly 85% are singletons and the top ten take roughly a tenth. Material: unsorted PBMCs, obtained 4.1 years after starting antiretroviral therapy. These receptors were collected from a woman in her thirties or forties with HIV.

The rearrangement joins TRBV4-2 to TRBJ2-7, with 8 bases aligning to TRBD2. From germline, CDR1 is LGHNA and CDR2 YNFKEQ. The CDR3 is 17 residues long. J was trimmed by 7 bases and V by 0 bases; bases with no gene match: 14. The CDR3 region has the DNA TGTGCCAGCAGCCAAGATCGGCTCGGGGGGGACCAGTGGGAGCAGTACTTC. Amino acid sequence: CASSQDRLGGDQWEQYF.

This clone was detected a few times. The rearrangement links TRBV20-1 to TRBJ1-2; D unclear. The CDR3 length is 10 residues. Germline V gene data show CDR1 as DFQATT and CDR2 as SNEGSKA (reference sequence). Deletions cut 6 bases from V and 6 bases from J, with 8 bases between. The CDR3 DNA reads TGCAGTGCCCTAGTGGATGGCTACACCTTC. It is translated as CSALVDGYTF.

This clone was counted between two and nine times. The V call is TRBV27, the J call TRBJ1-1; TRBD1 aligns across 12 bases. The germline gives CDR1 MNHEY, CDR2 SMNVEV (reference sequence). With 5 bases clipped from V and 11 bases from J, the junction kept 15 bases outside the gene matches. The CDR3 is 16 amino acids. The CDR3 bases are TGTGCCAGCAGTCTACTCCCGGGACAGGGGGCTGTAGGGGCTTTCTTT. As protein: CASSLLPGQGAVGAFF.

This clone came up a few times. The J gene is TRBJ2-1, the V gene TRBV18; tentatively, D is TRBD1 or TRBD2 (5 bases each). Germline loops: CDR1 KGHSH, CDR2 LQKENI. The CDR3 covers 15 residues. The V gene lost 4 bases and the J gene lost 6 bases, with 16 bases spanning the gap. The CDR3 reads CASSLGAGISNEQFF. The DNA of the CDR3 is TGTGCCAGCTCACTCGGGGCAGGAATATCCAATGAGCAGTTCTTC.

The CDR3 DNA reads as TGTGCCAGCCGCAACACAGGGGGCCTGGCTTTCTTT. As protein: CASRNTGGLAFF. This rearrangement joins TRBV6-1 to TRBJ1-1; 9 bases are shared with TRBD1. The V segment lost 8 bases and the J segment 11 bases; nucleotides outside the gene matches: 9. The CDR3 loop spans 12 amino acids. Germline CDR1 is MNHNS and CDR2 is SASEGT.